These 22 T cell receptor beta chains came from one sample sequenced in a study. Treg sorting used a CD4+CD25+CD127-/low gate. Amplification of TRBV12-4/TRBJ1-2 clonotypes used adaptor-ligated barcode primers. TCRdb redid the calling of the multiplex PCR reads with MiXCR, one entry per CDR3 protein. This sample has 950 to 1,500 distinct CDR3 sequences, with about 25% found just once. Sequenced sample: tumor-infiltrating Tregs sorted from the breast tumor. These receptors originate from a female donor with breast cancer.

This clonotype is termed large. This chain links TRBV12-3 or TRBV12-4 with TRBJ1-2, with 7 bases aligning to TRBD1. With V trimmed by 6 bases and J by 4 bases, 11 bases remained unmatched. The length of the CDR3 is 15 residues. CDR3 DNA: TGTGCCAGCAGGAGAGCCGGCAGACAGGGCTATGGCTACACCTTC. Encoded protein: CASRRAGRQGYGYTF.

This clonotype qualifies as medium-sized (0.01 to 0.1%). The CDR3 coding sequence is TGTGCCAGCAGTCCAGGGTATGAGGGCTATGGCTACACCTTC. Translation gives CASSPGYEGYGYTF. The rearrangement uses TRBV12-3 or TRBV12-4 and TRBJ1-2; TRBD1 is a possible D gene (5 bases). V lost 5 bases to trimming and J lost 4 bases, with 14 bases between them. CDR3 length: 14 amino acids.

Within the sample, this clonotype is large. V usage is TRBV12-3 or TRBV12-4 and J usage is TRBJ1-2; D ambiguous. This CDR3 region has 14 residues. Deletions cut 1 base from V and 4 bases from J, with 10 bases between. In nucleotides, the CDR3 is TGTGCCAGCAGTTTAGGCGACCGCTCCTATGGCTACACCTTC. Translated, it gives CASSLGDRSYGYTF.

This clonotype rates as large. V is TRBV12-3 or TRBV12-4 and J is TRBJ1-2, with no clear D. CDR3 length equals 13 residues. V was shortened by 4 bases and J by 2 bases, with 8 bases between the two germline ends. CDR3 residues: CASSSGANYGYTF. The DNA for the CDR3 is TGTGCCAGCAGTTCAGGCGCGAACTATGGCTACACCTTC.

This clonotype has more than one count but fewer than ten. V usage is TRBV12-3 or TRBV12-4 and J usage is TRBJ1-2; D call uncertain. The ends were cut back, 5 bases at V and 7 bases at J, with 17 bases in the middle. This CDR3 has 14 amino acids. The CDR3 loop is CASSITGPPSGYTF. The CDR3 DNA reads TGTGCCAGCAGTATTACCGGGCCACCATCTGGCTACACCTTC.

The genes are TRBV12-3 or TRBV12-4 and TRBJ1-2; D might be TRBD1 (5 bases). The ends were cut back, 2 bases at V and 3 bases at J, with 13 bases in the middle. This CDR3 has 15 amino acids. The CDR3: CASSLFFRADYGYTF. The CDR3 coding sequence is TGTGCCAGCAGTTTATTCTTCAGGGCCGACTATGGCTACACCTTC.

This clonotype is large in the sample. The chain couples TRBV12-3 or TRBV12-4 to TRBJ1-2, with D tentatively TRBD1 (6 bases). The V end lost 6 bases, the J end lost 7 bases, and 15 bases lay between the germline ends. CDR3 length: 13 amino acids. The CDR3 DNA is TGTGCCAGCAGCCCAGCAGGGGACCGTGGCTACACCTTC. This translates into CASSPAGDRGYTF.

The rearrangement uses TRBV12-3 or TRBV12-4 and TRBJ1-2; no firm D call. This CDR3 is built from 14 residues. Trimming pared 6 bases from V and 2 bases from J, leaving 13 bases between. Here the CDR3 reads CASSPTASNYGYTF. DNA for the CDR3: TGTGCCAGCAGCCCTACAGCCTCGAACTATGGCTACACCTTC.

The chain carries TRBV12-3 or TRBV12-4 and TRBJ1-2; the D gene is possibly TRBD1 (6 bases). The CDR3 covers 13 residues. V gave up 5 bases and J gave up 4 bases, with 11 bases separating them. The CDR3 is CASSTGTLYGYTF. In nucleotides, the CDR3 is TGTGCCAGCAGTACCGGGACACTCTATGGCTACACCTTC.

Within the sample, this clonotype is large. DNA for the CDR3: TGTGCCAGCAGGACACTCGGCCGAGCTAACTATGGCTACACCTTC. It encodes CASRTLGRANYGYTF. The chain recombines TRBV12-3 or TRBV12-4 with TRBJ1-2; D unclear. The V gene lost 6 bases and the J gene lost 0 bases, with 14 bases spanning the gap. CDR3 size: 15 residues.

The V call is TRBV12-3 or TRBV12-4, the J call TRBJ1-2, with 9 bases aligning to TRBD1. This CDR3 spans 14 amino acids. Trimming cost V 4 bases and J 5 bases; bases outside gene matches: 5. CDR3 sequence reads: CASSSGTGIYGYTF. The CDR3 coding sequence is TGTGCCAGCAGTTCCGGGACAGGGATATATGGCTACACCTTC.

The chain couples TRBV12-3 or TRBV12-4 to TRBJ1-2; weak D call: TRBD1 (6 bases). Trimming stripped 3 bases from V and 4 bases from J, with 12 bases between. The CDR3 has 14 residues. As DNA, the CDR3 is TGTGCCAGCAGTTTGACCGGACAGACCTATGGCTACACCTTC. Encoded protein: CASSLTGQTYGYTF.

This clonotype qualifies as large. The chain recombines TRBV12-3 or TRBV12-4 with TRBJ1-2; TRBD1 might be the D (5 bases). The CDR3 is 14 amino acids. Trimming removed 4 bases from V and 0 bases from J, with 9 bases in between. CDR3 residues: CASSSGTANYGYTF. CDR3 coding DNA: TGTGCCAGCAGTTCCGGGACGGCTAACTATGGCTACACCTTC.

This sequence joins TRBV12-3 or TRBV12-4 and TRBJ1-2; 7 bases align to TRBD1. The V and J ends lost 3 bases and 4 bases, in that order; junction bases with no gene match: 2. The CDR3 is made up of 13 amino acids. DNA for the CDR3: TGTGCCAGCAGTTTCGGGACAGCCTATGGCTACACCTTC. It is translated as CASSFGTAYGYTF.

CDR3 sequence: CASSLGGGYTF. CDR3 bases: TGTGCCAGCAGTTTAGGCGGTGGCTACACCTTC. J is TRBJ1-2 and V is TRBV12-3 or TRBV12-4; D is ambiguous. V lost 1 base and J lost 7, with 4 bases in between. CDR3 length equals 11 residues.

This sequence joins TRBV12-3 or TRBV12-4 and TRBJ1-2; TRBD1 matches at 8 bases. The CDR3 runs 13 residues. V gave up 5 bases and J gave up 3 bases; unmatched junction bases: 2. DNA of the CDR3: TGTGCCAGCAGTCTGACAGGGGACTATGGCTACACCTTC. Translating it yields CASSLTGDYGYTF.

In its sample, this clonotype ranks as large. The chain has TRBV12-3 or TRBV12-4 and TRBJ1-2, with D maybe TRBD1 (5 bases). Trimming removed 8 bases at V and 2 bases at J, with 24 bases between. The CDR3 consists of 17 residues. For the CDR3, the DNA is TGTGCCAGCGGCCGATGGGGCGGTCGAACCTCCAACTATGGCTACACCTTC. The encoded protein is CASGRWGGRTSNYGYTF.

This clonotype is termed medium-sized. The chain uses TRBV12-3 or TRBV12-4 and TRBJ1-2, with D uncertain. V gave up 4 bases and J gave up 6 bases, with 15 bases separating them. This CDR3 is built from 14 residues. The CDR3 nucleotides read TGTGCCAGCAGTTGGAGGAGGAGGGCGGATGGCTACACCTTC. Protein sequence: CASSWRRRADGYTF.

The chain is built from TRBV12-3 or TRBV12-4 and TRBJ1-2; 8 bases map to TRBD1. The CDR3 is 15 amino acids. V dropped 6 bases and J dropped 6; count of bases not matched to a gene: 12. The CDR3 nucleotides are TGTGCCAGCAGCTTGAACCAGGACAGGGCCAATGGCTACACCTTC. As protein: CASSLNQDRANGYTF.

V usage is TRBV12-3 or TRBV12-4 and J usage is TRBJ1-2; D gene uncertain. The CDR3 is 12 residues long. V lost 0 bases and J 3 bases, leaving 2 bases between the germline ends. The CDR3 nucleotides read TGTGCCAGCAGTTTAGCCGACTATGGCTACACCTTC. This gives the protein CASSLADYGYTF.

In this sample, this clonotype is medium-sized (0.01 to 0.1%). The CDR3 spells CASSLPGNYGYTF. CDR3 DNA sequence: TGTGCCAGCAGTTTACCGGGGAACTATGGCTACACCTTC. This sequence joins TRBV12-3 or TRBV12-4 and TRBJ1-2; no firm D call. The CDR3 consists of 13 residues. Between the trimmed V and J ends, which lost 2 bases and 2 bases, there was a span of 6 bases.

By share of the sample, this clonotype is large. The chain is built from TRBV12-3 or TRBV12-4 and TRBJ1-2; the D gene is possibly TRBD1 (5 bases). CDR3 length: 14 amino acids. V lost 6 bases and J lost 6, with 17 bases in between. The CDR3 DNA reads as TGTGCCAGCAGCCAGGGAGGAGGTAATCATGGCTACACCTTC. Encoded protein: CASSQGGGNHGYTF.